The 12 T cell receptor beta chains in this list originate from one sample, sequenced in a study of T cell responses to AZD1222 COVID-19 vaccine. Sequenced by immunoSEQ multiplex PCR; TCRdb stores in-frame clones only, minus some. The sample contains some 180,000 clones, 90% to 95% of which appear only once. The sequencing used peripheral blood, collected 28 days after the second AZD1222 dose. These receptors were obtained from an adult who received the AZD1222 COVID-19 vaccine.

In this sample, this clone turned up once. The rearrangement links TRBV19 to TRBJ2-2; TRBD2 matches 9 bases. V shed 3 bases, J shed 6 bases, and the junction held 2 bases outside the gene matches. CDR3 length: 14 amino acids. Germline values: CDR1 LNHDA, CDR2 SQIVND (reference sequence). DNA for the CDR3: TGTGCCAGTAGTATTGCGGGGGGGGCCGGGGAGCTGTTTTTT. It specifies CASSIAGGAGELFF.

This chain connects TRBV18 to TRBJ2-3, with a weak D call TRBD2 (6 bases). The CDR3 consists of 15 residues. Looked up from germline, CDR1 is KGHSH and CDR2 is LQKENI. V lost 3 bases to trimming and J lost 2 bases, with 12 bases between them. In DNA, the CDR3 is TGTGCCAGCTCACCTTCCCTAGCGTACACAGATACGCAGTATTTT. Protein: CASSPSLAYTDTQYF.

The chain employs TRBV7-8 and TRBJ1-4; a possible D gene is TRBD1 (5 bases). Trimming took 0 bases from V and 7 from J, leaving 15 bases between them. Germline-derived CDR1 and CDR2 are SGHVS and FQNEAQ. This CDR3 comprises 16 residues. The chain's CDR3 is CASSLARQTWGEKLFF. In DNA, the CDR3 is TGTGCCAGCAGCTTAGCCAGACAGACATGGGGTGAAAAACTGTTTTTT.

This chain links TRBV10-2 with TRBJ2-7, with 13 bases matching TRBD2. V lost 0 bases, J lost 2 bases, and 7 bases stayed unmatched. Germline assignment: CDR1 WSHSY and CDR2 SAAADI. This CDR3 comprises 18 residues. CDR3 sequence (DNA): TGCGCCAGCAGTGAGTCGAGCGGACTAGCGGGAGTTCCCTACGAGCAGTACTTC. As protein: CASSESSGLAGVPYEQYF.

The V gene is TRBV11-2, the J gene TRBJ1-2; D call uncertain. This CDR3 comprises 15 residues. Germline assignment: CDR1 SGHAT and CDR2 FQNNGV. Between the trimmed V and J ends, which lost 1 base and 2 bases, there was a span of 11 bases. The CDR3 DNA follows: TGTGCCAGCAGCTTAGTAGGCTCATGGAACTATGGCTACACCTTC. Its protein is CASSLVGSWNYGYTF.

V is TRBV6-5 and J is TRBJ2-7, with D possibly TRBD2 on 6 matching bases. There are 15 residues in the CDR3. The V gene lost 3 bases and the J gene lost 5 bases, with 17 bases spanning the gap. Per germline, CDR1 MNHEY and CDR2 SVGAGI. The CDR3 sequence: CASSYAGQGGDEQYF. The CDR3 DNA follows: TGTGCCAGCAGTTATGCTGGGCAGGGAGGTGACGAGCAGTACTTC.

The J gene is TRBJ1-2, the V gene TRBV6-4; TRBD1 is a possible D gene (5 bases). This CDR3 has 14 residues. Per germline, CDR1 MRHNA and CDR2 SNTAGT. The V gene lost 3 bases and the J gene lost 4 bases, with 12 bases spanning the gap. In DNA form, the CDR3 reads TGTGCCAGCAGTGAAGGAGACAGCGGCTATGGCTACACCTTC. Its protein is CASSEGDSGYGYTF.

This clone was seen just once. The V call is TRBV7-6, the J call TRBJ1-3; 7 nucleotides match TRBD1. CDR1 and CDR2 from the germline V gene are SGHVS and FNYEAQ. V lost 5 bases, J lost 0 bases, and 7 bases stayed unmatched. CDR3 length: 16 residues. The CDR3 region has the DNA TGTGCCAGCAGCAGTCGTGGGACAGACTCTGGAAACACCATATATTTT. Residues: CASSSRGTDSGNTIYF.

V is TRBV19 and J is TRBJ1-1, with 7 positions matching TRBD1. Germline CDR1 is LNHDA and CDR2 is SQIVND (reference sequence). V lost 10 bases and J lost 5; bases outside the gene matches: 13. This CDR3 contains 14 residues. The CDR3 DNA reads TGTGCCACCCAGACAGGGACTTCGTGGACTGAAGCTTTCTTT. Its translation is CATQTGTSWTEAFF.

This chain links TRBV6-4 with TRBJ2-1; 9 bases align to TRBD2. The germline V gene encodes CDR1 MRHNA and CDR2 SNTAGT. V dropped 2 bases and J dropped 8; count of bases not matched to a gene: 10. This CDR3 has 16 amino acids. The CDR3 protein is CASSDEAGGPIDEQFF. The CDR3 region has the DNA TGTGCCAGCAGTGACGAGGCGGGGGGGCCGATCGATGAGCAGTTCTTC.

The J gene is TRBJ2-5, the V gene TRBV9, with D maybe TRBD1 (6 bases). V was shortened by 0 bases and J by 5 bases, with 14 bases between the two germline ends. Germline V lookup: CDR1 SGDLS, CDR2 YYNGEE. CDR3 length: 15 amino acids. CDR3 coding DNA: TGTGCCAGCAGCGTAGTGGGGGCCGGTGGGGAGACCCAGTACTTC. Protein: CASSVVGAGGETQYF. Full variable domain (remainder filled in from reference TRBV9 and TRBJ2-5): DSGVTQTPKHLITATGQRVTLRCSPRSGDLSVYWYQQSLDQGLQFLIQYYNGEERAKGNILERFSAQQFPDLHSELNLSSLELGDSALYFCASSVVGAGGETQYFGPGTRLLVL.

V and J are TRBV20-1 and TRBJ1-3, with 9 bases that match TRBD1. The germline CDR1 and CDR2 sequences are DFQATT and SNEGSKA (reference sequence). Germline trimming cut 3 bases from V and 5 bases from J; bases unmatched to any gene: 8. CDR3 length equals 15 residues. The CDR3: CSASTLDRGRNTIYF. The CDR3 DNA follows: TGCAGTGCTAGTACCCTGGACAGGGGAAGAAACACCATATATTTT.